The entry that follows covers one T cell receptor beta chain sequence. Antigen unknown. The germline gene is not matched at one end of the junction; a read error may be the cause. The CDR3 consists of 14 residues. Germline V gene sequence: CDR1 MGHRA, CDR2 YSYEKL. TCRdb reanalysed the reads using MiXCR and keeps one entry per CDR3 protein. The repertoire includes fewer than 950,000 distinct CDR3 sequences, less than 35% of them detected once, and under 15% sits in the top ten. These data belong to a study of T cell repertoires in cytomegalovirus infection. Background on the study: Epitope selection comprised recently identified HLA-C-restricted CMV epitopes and well-studied HLA-B-restricted CMV epitopes. Public TCR beta signatures were indicative of both CMV infection and a matching HLA type. Study conclusions and caveats: Of the TCR beta families, the public ones yielded a cumulative frequency that identified carriers of CMV plus the relevant HLA. CMV-specific TCR beta clonotypes restricted by HLA-C dominated the ex vivo response.

The sequence was collected from a human donor in good health (CMV status not recorded). Some clones in this sample may be carry-over from other donors' samples. Specimen: cultured CD8+ T cells from PBMCs, collected from culture after CMV antigen stimulation. V usage is TRBV4-1 and J usage is TRBJ2-1, with D unresolved. CDR3 region: CASSRLQADGEQFF. The CDR3, as DNA: TGTGCCAGCAGCCGACTCCAGGCCGACGGCGAGCAGTTCTTC.